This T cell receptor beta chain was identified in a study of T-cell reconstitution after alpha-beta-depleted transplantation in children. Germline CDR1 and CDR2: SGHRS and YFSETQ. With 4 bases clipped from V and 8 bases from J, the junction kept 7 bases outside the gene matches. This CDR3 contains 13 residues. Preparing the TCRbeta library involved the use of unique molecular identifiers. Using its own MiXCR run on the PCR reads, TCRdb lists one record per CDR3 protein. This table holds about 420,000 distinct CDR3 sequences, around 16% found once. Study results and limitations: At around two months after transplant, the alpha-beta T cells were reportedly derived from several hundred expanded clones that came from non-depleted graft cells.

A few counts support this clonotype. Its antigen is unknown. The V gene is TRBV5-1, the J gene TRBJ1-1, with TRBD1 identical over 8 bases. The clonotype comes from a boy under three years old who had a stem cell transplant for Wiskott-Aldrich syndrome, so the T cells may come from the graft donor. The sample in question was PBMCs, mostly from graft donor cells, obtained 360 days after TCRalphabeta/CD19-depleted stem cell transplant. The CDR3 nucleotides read TGCGCCAGCAGCACATTAGGACAGGGAGAAGCTTTCTTT. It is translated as CASSTLGQGEAFF.